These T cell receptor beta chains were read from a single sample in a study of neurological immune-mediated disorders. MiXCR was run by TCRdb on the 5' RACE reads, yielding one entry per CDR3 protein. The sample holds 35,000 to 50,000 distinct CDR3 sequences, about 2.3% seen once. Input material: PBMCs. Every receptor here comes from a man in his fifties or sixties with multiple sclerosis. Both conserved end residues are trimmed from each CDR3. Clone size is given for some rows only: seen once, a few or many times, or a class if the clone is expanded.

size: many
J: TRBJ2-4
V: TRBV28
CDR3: ASSTGKNIQY

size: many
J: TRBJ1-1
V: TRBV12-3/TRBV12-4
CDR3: ASSGQMNTEAF

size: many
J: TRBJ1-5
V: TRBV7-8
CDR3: ASSSLGQVEGNQPQH

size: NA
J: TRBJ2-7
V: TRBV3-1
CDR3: ASSNGAGEQY

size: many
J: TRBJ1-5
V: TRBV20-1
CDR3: SATRDRVSAQH

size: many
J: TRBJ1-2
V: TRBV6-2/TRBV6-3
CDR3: ASSYRGENGYT

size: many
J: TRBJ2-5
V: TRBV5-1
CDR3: ASSLGDSSGTQY

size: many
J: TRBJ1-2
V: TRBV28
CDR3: ASSSLDRGLGGYT

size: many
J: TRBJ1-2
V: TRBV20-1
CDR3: SAWVEGYT

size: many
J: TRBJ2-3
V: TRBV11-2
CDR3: ASSLAFSGGTDTQY

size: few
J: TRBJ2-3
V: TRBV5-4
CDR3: ASSFQGSTDTQY

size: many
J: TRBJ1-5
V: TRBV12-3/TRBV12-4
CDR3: ASSSVYGGNQPQH

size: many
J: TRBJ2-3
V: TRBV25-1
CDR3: ASSETTTDTQY

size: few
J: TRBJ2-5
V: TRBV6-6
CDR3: ASSPSDLSRVSQY

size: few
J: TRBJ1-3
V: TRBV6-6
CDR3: ASSSYGNTIY

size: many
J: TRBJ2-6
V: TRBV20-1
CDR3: SAGPSGANVLT

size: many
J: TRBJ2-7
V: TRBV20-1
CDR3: SASYLIQGEYEQY

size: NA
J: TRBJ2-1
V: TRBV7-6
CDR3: ASSLSGTRDYNEQF

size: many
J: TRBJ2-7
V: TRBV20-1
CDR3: SAREYRVEQY

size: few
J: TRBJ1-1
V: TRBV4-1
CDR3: ASSQGPRDRLKKMNTEAF

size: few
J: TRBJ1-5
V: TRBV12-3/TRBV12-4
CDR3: ASSFADWDQPQN

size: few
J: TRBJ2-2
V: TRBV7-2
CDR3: ASSLALLNTGELF

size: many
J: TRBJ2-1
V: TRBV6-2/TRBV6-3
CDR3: ASSLLGRYNEQF

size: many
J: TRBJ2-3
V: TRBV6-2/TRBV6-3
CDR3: ASSARDRAADTQY

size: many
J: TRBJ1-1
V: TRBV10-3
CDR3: AISVGQERTEAF

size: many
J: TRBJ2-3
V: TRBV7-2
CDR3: ASSENVGSTDTQY

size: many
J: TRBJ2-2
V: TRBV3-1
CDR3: ASSRHGTTSNTGELF

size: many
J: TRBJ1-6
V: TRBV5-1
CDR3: ASSWADSNNSPLH

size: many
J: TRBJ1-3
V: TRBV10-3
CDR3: AISETGAGNTIY

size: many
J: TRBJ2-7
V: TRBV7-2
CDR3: ASSDPRRTYEQY

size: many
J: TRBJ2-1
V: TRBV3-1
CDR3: ASSQASGLAGGRYNEQF

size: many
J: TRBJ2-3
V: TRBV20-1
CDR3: SAIPLGRGDTDTQY

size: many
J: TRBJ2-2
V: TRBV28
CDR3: ASTKRPSGAANGELF

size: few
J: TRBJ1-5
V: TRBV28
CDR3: ASSFVGARNQPQN

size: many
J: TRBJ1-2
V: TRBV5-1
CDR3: ASSPTGIGGYGYT

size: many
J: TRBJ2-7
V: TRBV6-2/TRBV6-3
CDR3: ASSYSAGVYEQY

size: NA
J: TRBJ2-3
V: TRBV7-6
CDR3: ASSSGVRTTDTQY

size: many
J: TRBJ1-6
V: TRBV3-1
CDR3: ASSQDLAGGSSYNSPLH

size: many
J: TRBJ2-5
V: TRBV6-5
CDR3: ASKTGLGWTQY

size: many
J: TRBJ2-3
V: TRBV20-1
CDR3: SASIPGLAGGSTDTQY

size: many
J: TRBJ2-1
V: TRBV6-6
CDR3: ASSYSGTLDNEQF

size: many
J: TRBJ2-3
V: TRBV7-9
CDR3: ASRPRGVVTDTQY

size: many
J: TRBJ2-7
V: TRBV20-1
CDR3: SASAADTYEQY

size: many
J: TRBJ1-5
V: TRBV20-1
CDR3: SAIYGNQPQH

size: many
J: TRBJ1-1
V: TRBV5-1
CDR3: ASSRNPGAGDTEAF

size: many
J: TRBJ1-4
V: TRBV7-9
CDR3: ASSLEAGLNEKLF

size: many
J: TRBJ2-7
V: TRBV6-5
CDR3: ASSPTSLYEQY

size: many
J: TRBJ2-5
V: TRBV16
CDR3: ASSQLMKETQY

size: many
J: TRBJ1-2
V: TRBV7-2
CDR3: ASSSPGQGYYGYT

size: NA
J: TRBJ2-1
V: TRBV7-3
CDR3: ASSLWGTSGGGTYNEQF

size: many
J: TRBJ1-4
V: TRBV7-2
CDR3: ASSSLGVGGEKLF

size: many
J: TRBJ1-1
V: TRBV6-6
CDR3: ASNIQGNTEAF

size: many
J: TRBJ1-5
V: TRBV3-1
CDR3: ASSQGGGGSGAQPQH

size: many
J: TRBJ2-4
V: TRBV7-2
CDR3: ASSLKNIQY